This T cell receptor beta chain was obtained from a study of OX40 agonist ivuxolimab in advanced cancers. Study background: Patients got intravenous ivuxolimab at 0.01 to 10 mg/kg every 2 weeks.

This CDR3 has 15 residues. V lost 3 bases to trimming and J lost 0 bases; unmatched junction nucleotides: 5. Germline CDR1 is SGDLS and CDR2 is YYNGEE. Sequenced by immunoSEQ multiplex PCR; TCRdb stores in-frame clones only, minus some. The data hold about 28,000 clones, with roughly 85% observed a single time. Of note for this clone: Its antigen is still unknown.

The study's findings and limits: Expanded clones belonging to CD8+ T cells outnumbered, on average, those of CD4+.

The material was CD4+ or CD8+ T cells sorted from blood, obtained in a trial of the OX40 agonist ivuxolimab. The chain employs TRBV9 and TRBJ1-1, with 7 bases that match TRBD1. This receptor was identified in an adult with an advanced solid tumor such as melanoma, head and neck, liver or kidney cancer. The CDR3 DNA is TGTGCCAGCAGCGAGACAGGGAACATGAACACTGAAGCTTTCTTT. This codes for CASSETGNMNTEAFF.